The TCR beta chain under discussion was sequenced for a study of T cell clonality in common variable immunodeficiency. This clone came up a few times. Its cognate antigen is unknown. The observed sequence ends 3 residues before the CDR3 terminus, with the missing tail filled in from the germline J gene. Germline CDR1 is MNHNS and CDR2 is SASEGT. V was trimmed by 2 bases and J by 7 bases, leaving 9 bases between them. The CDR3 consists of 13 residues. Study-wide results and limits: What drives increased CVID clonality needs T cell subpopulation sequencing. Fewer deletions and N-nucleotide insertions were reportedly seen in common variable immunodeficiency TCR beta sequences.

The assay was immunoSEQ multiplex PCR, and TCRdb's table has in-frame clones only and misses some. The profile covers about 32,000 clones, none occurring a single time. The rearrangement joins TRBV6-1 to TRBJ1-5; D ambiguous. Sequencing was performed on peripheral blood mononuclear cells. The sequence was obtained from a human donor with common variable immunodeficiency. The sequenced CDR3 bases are TGTGCCAGCAGTGAAAGGGTATACCAGCCC. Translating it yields CASSERVYQP. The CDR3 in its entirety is CASSERVYQPQHF.